The 4 T cell receptor beta chains given below trace back to one sample, sequenced in a study of human T cells and chemical hapten exposure. Time point reported: healthy volunteer bleed at 2 weeks. Blood, whole and unfractionated, served as the source for total RNA extraction. In TCRdb, the RACE reads were re-called with MiXCR into one record per CDR3 protein. The repertoire holds tens of thousands of distinct CDR3 sequences, with 8.5% to 9% as singletons. The source material was whole blood. These receptors originate from a female donor in good health. Some clones in this sample may be carry-over from other donors' samples.

The gene calls are TRBV19 and TRBJ1-5; D gene ambiguous. The germline CDR1 and CDR2 sequences are LNHDA and SQIVND (reference sequence). V lost 5 bases to trimming and J lost 3 bases, with 17 bases between them. The CDR3 runs 16 residues. DNA for the CDR3: TGTGCCAGTAGTCGACCGCCGAGTACCGCCAATCAGCCCCAGCATTTT. Protein sequence: CASSRPPSTANQPQHF.

This clonotype was counted many times. The chain joins TRBV6-5 to TRBJ1-1, with D unclear. In germline, CDR1 is MNHEY, CDR2 SVGAGI. The CDR3 runs 15 residues. Trimming took off 0 bases at V and 1 base at J, with 9 bases between the two ends. In nucleotides, the CDR3 is TGTGCCAGCAGTTACTCGAATCGGCAGAACACTGAAGCTTTCTTT. Translating gives CASSYSNRQNTEAFF.

The rearrangement uses TRBV13 and TRBJ2-7, with TRBD2 matching 7 bases. Trimming cost V 2 bases and J 2 bases; bases outside gene matches: 3. Germline V CDR1 and CDR2: PRHDT, FYEKMQ (reference sequence). This CDR3 contains 14 residues. The CDR3 is CASSLRGSTYEQYF. In DNA, the CDR3 is TGTGCCAGCAGCTTACGCGGGAGTACCTACGAGCAGTACTTC. Supplemented by reference TRBV13 and TRBJ2-7, the full variable domain reads AAGVIQSPRHLIKEKRETATLKCYPIPRHDTVYWYQQGPGQDPQFLISFYEKMQSDKGSIPDRFSAQQFSDYHSELNMSSLELGDSALYFCASSLRGSTYEQYFGPGTRLTVT.

The rearrangement links TRBV29-1 to TRBJ1-3; D is perhaps TRBD1 (5 bases). CDR1 is SQVTM and CDR2 is ANQGSEA in the germline V gene. The length of the CDR3 is 12 residues. V lost 3 bases and J lost 2, with 5 bases in between. The CDR3 DNA sequence: TGCAGCGTTGAGGGACCTGGAAACACCATATATTTT. It codes for CSVEGPGNTIYF.